These T cell receptor beta chains were read from a single sample in a study of T cell responses to AZD1222 COVID-19 vaccine. Assay: immunoSEQ multiplex PCR; the TCRdb copy retains only in-frame clones and omits some. The table records 110,000 or so clones, more than 75% of them present only once. The sample was peripheral blood, taken 28 days after the second AZD1222 dose. These receptors all come from an adult who received the AZD1222 COVID-19 vaccine. CDR3s include the opening cysteine and the closing phenylalanine or tryptophan. D genes are given only for firm matches. Some rows mark clone size as missing; the rest say once, few, many or name a class of expanded clone.

clone_size	v_call	j_call	d_call	cdr3_nt	cdr3_aa
once	TRBV6-2/TRBV6-3	TRBJ1-5	-	TGTGCCAGCAGTTACGTGGGGGATACTCAGCCCCAGCATTTT	CASSYVGDTQPQHF
-	TRBV7-6	TRBJ2-5	-	TGTGCCAGCAGCTCCCAAGAGACCCAGTACTTC	CASSSQETQYF
-	TRBV30	TRBJ2-1	TRBD2	TGTGCCTGGAGTGTTAGCGGGCCTTCCTACAATGAGCAGTTCTTC	CAWSVSGPSYNEQFF
once	TRBV19	TRBJ2-7	TRBD1	TGTGCCAGTAGTATGGGGACAGGGGGCGCCTCCTACGAGCAGTACTTC	CASSMGTGGASYEQYF
once	TRBV29-1	TRBJ1-5	-	TGCAGCGTTGCCGGGATCAATCAGCCCCAGCATTTT	CSVAGINQPQHF
few	TRBV3-1/TRBV3-2	TRBJ2-4	-	TGTGCCAGCAGCCAAGTGGCAGGGAGAGGGGTTACCAAAAACATTCAGTACTTC	CASSQVAGRGVTKNIQYF
-	TRBV5-1	TRBJ1-1	TRBD1	TGCGCCAGCAGCTTGGCCGTTCTTGACAGGGCTGCTTTCTTT	CASSLAVLDRAAFF
-	TRBV9	TRBJ2-2	-	TGTGCCAGCAGCCCGATCCCGTCCGGGACCCCCACCGGGGAGCTGTTTTTT	CASSPIPSGTPTGELFF
-	TRBV6-1	TRBJ2-3	TRBD2	TGTGCCAGCAGTGAATGGACTAGCGGGAGAGGCGCAGATACGCAGTATTTT	CASSEWTSGRGADTQYF
once	TRBV6-5	TRBJ1-4	-	TGTGCCAGCAGTTACGACGCAGCAACTAATGAAAAACTGTTTTTT	CASSYDAATNEKLFF
-	TRBV12-5	TRBJ1-1	TRBD1	TGTGCTAGTGTCGACGGGGGACAGGGGTCGACAATCGCTAGACGTGAAGCTTTCTTT	CASVDGGQGSTIARREAFF
-	TRBV28	TRBJ1-1	-	TGTGCCAGCATCCCCCCTGGGAGTAGGTACACTGAAGCTTTCTTT	CASIPPGSRYTEAFF
-	TRBV7-9	TRBJ1-1	-	TGTGCCAGCAGCTTAGCGAATTATGAAGCTTTCTTT	CASSLANYEAFF
-	TRBV5-1	TRBJ2-1	TRBD1	TGCGCCAGCAGCGTGGGGGACAGGGGGTACAACAATGAGCAGTTCTTC	CASSVGDRGYNNEQFF
-	TRBV28	TRBJ2-5	TRBD1	TGTGCCAGCAGTTTCAGGGGGTCTCTGGAGACCCAGTACTTC	CASSFRGSLETQYF
-	TRBV24-1	TRBJ2-3	-	TGTGCCACCAGTGATTCGCCGGGACCAAACCCAGATACGCAGTATTTT	CATSDSPGPNPDTQYF
-	TRBV29-1	TRBJ2-5	-	TGCAGCGTTTCCAAAGGTGGGGGAGCACAATCGGGGACCCAGTACTTC	CSVSKGGGAQSGTQYF
-	TRBV6-4	TRBJ2-1	TRBD2	TGTGCCAGCAGTGACTCGACTGGGGGGGACTACAATGAGCAGTTCTTC	CASSDSTGGDYNEQFF
once	TRBV4-1	TRBJ2-7	TRBD1	TGCGCCAGCAGCCGTACAGGGGCGGAGACCTACGAGCAGTACTTC	CASSRTGAETYEQYF
few	TRBV5-1	TRBJ1-1	-	TGCGCCAGCAGCTTGAACAGACTGAACACTGAAGCTTTCTTT	CASSLNRLNTEAFF
once	TRBV7-6	TRBJ1-2	-	TGTGCCAGCAGCTTAGGGTCTATGGGGGGCTATGGCTACACCTTC	CASSLGSMGGYGYTF
-	TRBV6-2/TRBV6-3	TRBJ1-2	-	TGTGCCAGCAGTCTCGACAGGAATGGCTACACCTTC	CASSLDRNGYTF
-	TRBV7-7	TRBJ1-1	-	TGTGCCAGCAGCCTGCTCCCGGATTTGAACACTGAAGCTTTCTTT	CASSLLPDLNTEAFF
-	TRBV7-3	TRBJ2-3	TRBD1	TGTGCCAGCAGCCCAGGACAGGGGACCACAGATACGCAGTATTTT	CASSPGQGTTDTQYF
-	TRBV18	TRBJ1-5	-	TGTGCCAGCTCACCGAGACTTGAGCAGCCCCAGCATTTT	CASSPRLEQPQHF